These 26 T cell receptor beta chains were sequenced from one sample in a study of breast tumors, draining lymph nodes, adjacent tissues (dated by TCRdb to about 2016). The axillary draining lymph nodes of breast cancer patients were the source of the lymph node samples. The library was obtained by multiplex PCR. Instrument on record: Illumina HiSeq 2000. Through fastp at Q25 and MiXCR, TCRdb rebuilt clones from the public reads, retaining in-frame beta chains. Rows matching on CDR3 protein sequence are summarized as one entry with the most common DNA and genes. The sample table shows approximately 230,000 distinct CDR3 sequences, and about 34% are seen once. The ten largest clones capture approximately 3.6% of the sample. Sequenced material: axillary lymph node tissue. The receptors come from a female donor with breast cancer. Some clones in this sample may be carry-over from other donors' samples.

Many counts were recorded for this clonotype. The chain recombines TRBV19 with TRBJ1-2; D gene unclear. Germline-derived CDR1 and CDR2 are LNHDA and SQIVND (reference sequence). The CDR3 loop spans 15 amino acids. The V gene lost 5 bases and the J gene lost 0 bases, with 13 bases spanning the gap. Here the CDR3 DNA reads TGTGCCAGTAGTCCCCGTCCCGCCCCTAACTATGGCTACACCTTC. It translates to CASSPRPAPNYGYTF.

This clonotype has ten or more counts. The chain joins TRBV10-3 to TRBJ2-7; tentatively, D is TRBD1 (8 bases). V lost 1 base and J lost 6, with 13 bases in between. CDR1 and CDR2 from the germline V gene are ENHRY and SYGVKD. CDR3 size: 14 residues. The CDR3 here is CAISELDREGEQYF. The CDR3 DNA sequence: TGTGCCATCAGTGAGTTGGACAGGGAGGGCGAGCAGTACTTC.

There are a few counts of this clonotype. V gene TRBV29-1 combines with J gene TRBJ2-3; maybe TRBD1 (6 bases). Trimming cost V 1 base and J 1 base, with 15 bases left between them. CDR1 SQVTM and CDR2 ANQGSEA come from the germline V gene. This CDR3 spans 16 amino acids. This CDR3 reads CSVEGVGGVGTDTQYF. The CDR3 DNA sequence: TGCAGCGTTGAAGGGGTAGGGGGAGTGGGCACAGATACGCAGTATTTT.

This clonotype has ten or more counts. V gene TRBV30 combines with J gene TRBJ1-2, with no clear D. The CDR3 totals 12 residues. V lost 4 bases, J lost 4 bases, and 10 bases lay in between. Germline CDR1 is GTSNPN and CDR2 is SVGIG (reference sequence). CDR3 sequence: CAWITGGYGYTF. The DNA for the CDR3 is TGTGCCTGGATCACGGGTGGCTATGGCTACACCTTC. Together with reference TRBV30 and TRBJ1-2, the CDR3 gives the full variable domain: SQTIHQWPATLVQPVGSPLSLECTVEGTSNPNLYWYRQAAGRGLQLLFYSVGIGQISSEVPQNLSASRPQDRQFILSSKKLLLSDSGFYLCAWITGGYGYTFGSGTRLTVV.

The chain joins TRBV7-9 to TRBJ2-1; 7 nucleotides agree with TRBD2. V lost 1 base and J lost 5; bases outside the gene matches: 17. Germline loops: CDR1 SEHNR, CDR2 FQNEAQ (reference sequence). CDR3 length equals 19 residues. CDR3: CASSLGVASGRPSHNEQFF. CDR3 coding DNA: TGTGCCAGCAGCTTAGGGGTGGCTAGCGGCCGCCCTTCCCACAATGAGCAGTTCTTC.

This clonotype occurred many times. The rearrangement uses TRBV5-4 and TRBJ2-7; 7 bases line up with TRBD1. Germline V gene sequence: CDR1 SGHNT, CDR2 YYREEE (reference sequence). Trimming removed 3 bases from V and 4 bases from J; junction bases left unmatched: 10. There are 15 residues in the CDR3. CDR3 amino acids: CASSSTGTALYEQYF. As DNA, the CDR3 is TGTGCCAGCAGCTCGACCGGGACAGCTTTGTACGAGCAGTACTTC.

This clonotype was observed many times. The chain carries TRBV20-1 and TRBJ2-7; D may be TRBD2 (5 bases). The CDR3 loop spans 13 amino acids. CDR1 DFQATT and CDR2 SNEGSKA come from the germline V gene (reference sequence). Trimming stripped 6 bases from V and 2 bases from J, with 14 bases between. This CDR3 is CSAPPSGTYEQYF. As DNA, the CDR3 is TGCAGTGCCCCACCATCGGGGACCTACGAGCAGTACTTC.

The chain links TRBV30 to TRBJ2-7; 14 nucleotides match TRBD2. Germline CDR1 is GTSNPN and CDR2 is SVGIG (reference sequence). This CDR3 is 16 amino acids long. The V segment lost 1 base and the J segment 1 base; nucleotides outside the gene matches: 3. In DNA form, the CDR3 reads TGTGCCTGGAGTGAAAGACTAGCGGGAGGGTCCTACGAGCAGTACTTC. Translated, it gives CAWSERLAGGSYEQYF.

This clonotype has a count of ten or more. The chain has TRBV6-6 and TRBJ2-7; 8 bases fit TRBD2. The germline V gene encodes CDR1 MNHNY and CDR2 SVGAGI (reference sequence). The CDR3 totals 14 residues. V shed 2 bases, J shed 3 bases, and the junction held 3 bases outside the gene matches. For the CDR3, the DNA is TGTGCCAGCAGTTACAGCGGGAGTGACTACGAGCAGTACTTC. Protein product: CASSYSGSDYEQYF.

Ten or more counts support this clonotype. This chain connects TRBV19 to TRBJ2-1, with 7 bases lining up with TRBD2. The CDR3 length is 16 residues. From germline, CDR1 is LNHDA and CDR2 SQIVND (reference sequence). Germline trimming cut 5 bases from V and 1 base from J; bases unmatched to any gene: 8. The chain's CDR3 is CASSLALGGSYNEQFF. The CDR3 nucleotides are TGTGCCAGTAGTTTGGCACTCGGGGGGTCCTACAATGAGCAGTTCTTC.

The rearrangement joins TRBV19 to TRBJ1-4; TRBD1 is a possible D gene (6 bases). Germline-derived CDR1 and CDR2 are LNHDA and SQIVND (reference sequence). Trimming pared 10 bases from V and 5 bases from J, leaving 14 bases between. The CDR3 spans 13 residues. CDR3 in amino acids: CATRTVGNEKLFF. The CDR3 DNA sequence: TGTGCCACCAGGACAGTGGGAAATGAAAAACTGTTTTTT.

This rearrangement joins TRBV28 to TRBJ2-1; D is uncertain. Germline values: CDR1 MDHEN, CDR2 SYDVKM. The V and J ends lost 1 base and 7 bases respectively, with 8 bases between them. This CDR3 is 13 amino acids long. The CDR3 region has the DNA TGTGCCAGCAGTTTATTCAGTTTGAATGAGCAGTTCTTC. This encodes CASSLFSLNEQFF.

The chain links TRBV7-9 to TRBJ2-3; 7 nucleotides line up with TRBD1. Germline values: CDR1 SEHNR, CDR2 FQNEAQ (reference sequence). The V gene end was trimmed by 1 base and the J gene end by 2 bases; junction bases not matched to a gene: 3. This CDR3 contains 15 residues. In DNA form, the CDR3 reads TGTGCCAGCAGCTTAGGACAGGGTTTCACAGATACGCAGTATTTT. It specifies CASSLGQGFTDTQYF.

In the case of this clonotype: The junction shows a germline mismatch at one end, possibly a read error. This rearrangement joins TRBV15 to TRBJ1-2, with D possibly matching TRBD1 (6 bases). Germline V gene lookup returns CDR1 LNHNV and CDR2 YYDKDF (reference sequence). This CDR3 contains 15 residues. The CDR3 region has the DNA TGTGCCATCAGCAGCAAATGGGACAATAACTATGGCTACACCTTC. Translated, it gives CAISSKWDNNYGYTF.

This clonotype was counted many times. The V gene is TRBV7-3, the J gene TRBJ1-5; 11 bases fit TRBD1. The CDR3 runs to 17 residues. With V trimmed by 5 bases and J by 2 bases, 8 bases remained unmatched. CDR1 and CDR2 from the germline V gene are SGHTA and FQGTGA. CDR3 loop: CASSPPDRGQGNQPQHF. As DNA, the CDR3 is TGTGCCAGCAGCCCCCCGGACAGGGGGCAGGGCAATCAGCCCCAGCATTTT. The complete variable domain, with remaining parts taken from reference TRBV7-3 and TRBJ1-5, reads GAGVSQTPSNKVTEKGKYVELRCDPISGHTALYWYRQSLGQGPEFLIYFQGTGAADDSGLPNDRFFAVRPEGSVSTLKIQRTERGDSAVYLCASSPPDRGQGNQPQHFGDGTRLSIL.

This clonotype was counted many times. The chain carries TRBV7-3 and TRBJ2-1, with TRBD1 matching 9 bases. CDR1 and CDR2 (germline): SGHTA, FQGTGA. The V and J ends lost 6 bases and 5 bases, in that order; junction bases with no gene match: 8. The CDR3 loop spans 15 amino acids. CDR3 DNA: TGTGCCAGCAGTCGTGGACAGGGGTCCCACAATGAGCAGTTCTTC. The encoded protein is CASSRGQGSHNEQFF.

J is TRBJ1-6 and V is TRBV9; D remains unclear. Trimming cost V 2 bases and J 7 bases, with 7 bases left between them. The CDR3 runs 13 residues. Germline CDR1 SGDLS, CDR2 YYNGEE. The CDR3 coding sequence is TGTGCCAGCAGCGTTGAGGGCAATTCACCCCTCCACTTT. This sequence encodes CASSVEGNSPLHF.

This chain connects TRBV29-1 to TRBJ1-2; 9 bases line up with TRBD1. CDR3 length equals 12 residues. After removal of 8 bases from V and 6 bases from J, the junction contained 7 bases not matched to a gene. CDR1 SQVTM and CDR2 ANQGSEA come from the germline V gene. CDR3 protein: CSLAGTGNGYTF. The CDR3 coding sequence is TGCAGCTTAGCCGGGACAGGGAATGGCTACACCTTC.

This clonotype was counted many times. The genes are TRBV10-3 and TRBJ1-2, with a possible D match to TRBD1 (5 bases). V was trimmed by 0 bases and J by 4 bases, leaving 12 bases between them. The germline V gene has CDR1 ENHRY and CDR2 SYGVKD. CDR3 length equals 15 residues. DNA for the CDR3: TGTGCCATCAGTGAGTCGGGACCAAACCCCTATGGCTACACCTTC. Protein: CAISESGPNPYGYTF.

V is TRBV11-2 and J is TRBJ2-1, with D maybe TRBD1 (5 bases). This CDR3 has 15 residues. Germline V gene data show CDR1 as SGHAT and CDR2 as FQNNGV. Trimming shortened V by 1 base and J by 7 bases, and 14 bases separated the two germline ends. The CDR3: CASSLVGVIGNEQFF. The CDR3 coding sequence is TGTGCCAGCAGCTTAGTAGGGGTTATCGGGAATGAGCAGTTCTTC.

Comment on this clonotype: The CDR3 does not close with the conserved phenylalanine or tryptophan, likely indicating a read error. Because the CDR3's place on the DNA is in doubt, the DNA is left out and the CDR3 is given as listed by TCRdb. The CDR3 spells CATSVSGP. J is TRBJ1-3 and V is TRBV24-1. Germline CDR1 and CDR2: KGHDR and SFDVKD. The CDR3 has 8 amino acids, counting both end residues.

This clonotype was seen more than once but under ten times. One end of the junction varies from germline; a read error may be responsible. The chain employs TRBV19 and TRBJ1-4; D is uncertain. The CDR3 length is 13 residues. The V gene's germline CDR1 is LNHDA and CDR2 SQIVND (reference sequence). The CDR3 DNA follows: TGTGCCAGTAGTAAAGTAGGCGGGGAAAAACTGCTTTTT. Protein: CASSKVGGEKLLF.

This clonotype has just a few counts. The rearrangement uses TRBV5-4 and TRBJ1-6; 8 bases are a match to TRBD1. The J segment lost 3 bases and the V segment lost 4 bases, leaving 3 bases of the junction unmatched. The CDR3 sequence is 15 residues long. Looked up from germline, CDR1 is SGHNT and CDR2 is YYREEE (reference sequence). The CDR3 nucleotides read TGTGCCAGCAGCCAGGACAGGGTCTATAATTCACCCCTCCACTTT. It codes for CASSQDRVYNSPLHF.

The sample holds many counts of this clonotype. The rearrangement joins TRBV11-3 to TRBJ1-3; no definite D call. This CDR3 has 15 amino acids. Between the trimmed V and J ends, which lost 5 bases and 4 bases, there was a span of 15 bases. Per the germline V gene, CDR1 is SGHNT and CDR2 is YENEEA. The CDR3 DNA is TGTGCCAGCAGCGGATGGACCCGGTCCGGAAACACCATATATTTT. This codes for CASSGWTRSGNTIYF.

This clonotype was observed a handful of times. V gene TRBV12-5 combines with J gene TRBJ1-6; possible D gene TRBD1, 5 bases. The CDR3 runs 14 residues. V shed 3 bases and J shed 7 bases, with 10 bases lying between them. The germline gives CDR1 LGHNT, CDR2 FRNRAP. In DNA form, the CDR3 reads TGTGCTAGTGGTTTCTCGGGGGGAAATTCACCCCTCCACTTT. Amino acid sequence: CASGFSGGNSPLHF.

This clonotype was observed a few times. A much larger clone lies one base from this, so it may be a read error. J is TRBJ1-6 and V is TRBV20-1, with D hard to call. CDR1 is DFQATT and CDR2 is SNEGSKA in the germline V gene (reference sequence). There are 12 residues in the CDR3. The CDR3 region is CSASGYNSPPHF. CDR3 bases: TGCAGTGCTAGTGGCTATAATTCACCCCCCCACTTT.